These 10 T cell receptor beta chains originate from one sample sequenced in a study of post-analysis software for immune sequencing data. Study-level findings and limits: Controls showed lower frequencies than patients for roughly 5 TRBV segments, and TRBV5-6, TRBV5-1 and TRBV20-1 were among these.

Unique-molecular-identifier-tagged TCR beta cDNA libraries were used. From the PCR reads, TCRdb called clonotypes with MiXCR, one entry per CDR3 protein. The sample holds fewer than 850,000 distinct CDR3 sequences, just over 45% seen once. Antigens for these TCRs are unknown. The sequenced material came from blood. The receptors were gathered from a girl between 10 and 17 years old with multiple sclerosis.

The rearrangement joins TRBV4-1 to TRBJ2-4; D gene uncertain. The last part of the DNA fits TRBJ2-7 better; the J call may be wrong. CDR3 length: 15 residues. Looked up from germline, CDR1 is MGHRA and CDR2 is YSYEKL. CDR3 loop: CASSHSWESALEQYF. The CDR3 DNA reads as TGCGCCAGCAGCCACTCCTGGGAATCAGCGCTCGAGCAGTACTTC.

V gene TRBV7-2 combines with J gene TRBJ2-7; TRBD1 might be the D (6 bases). The closer fit of TRBJ2-5 to the DNA end suggests the J call may be wrong. The CDR3 covers 15 residues. Germline V gives CDR1 SGHTA, CDR2 FQGNSA. CDR3 nucleotides: TGTGCCAGCAGGTTAAGAGGGGGTTACCAAGAGACCCAGTACTTC. As protein: CASRLRGGYQETQYF.

The V call is TRBV6-6, the J call TRBJ1-6; D may be TRBD1 (6 bases). V shed 3 bases and J shed 3 bases, with 9 bases lying between them. Germline loops: CDR1 MNHNY, CDR2 SVGAGI (reference sequence). This CDR3 is 15 amino acids long. DNA for the CDR3: TGTGCCAGCAGTTATCCAGGGGACTATAATTCACCCCTCCACTTT. Its protein is CASSYPGDYNSPLHF.

The chain couples TRBV6-1 to TRBJ2-7; D is undetermined. The CDR3 has 15 amino acids. Germline values: CDR1 MNHNS, CDR2 SASEGT. V lost 4 bases to trimming and J lost 3 bases, with 16 bases between them. CDR3 amino acids: CASSGTGVRFYEQYF. The CDR3 coding sequence is TGTGCCAGCAGTGGCACTGGGGTGCGATTCTACGAGCAGTACTTC.

The chain links TRBV4-3 to TRBJ2-5; the match to TRBD1 covers 8 bases. CDR3 length: 17 amino acids. From germline, CDR1 is LGHNA and CDR2 YSLEER. Unmatched junction bases numbered 14, after V lost 4 bases and J lost 4 bases. The CDR3 DNA reads TGCGCCAGCAGCCGAGAGGTCAGGGGGCAAGTTGGAGAGACCCAGTACTTC. It yields the protein CASSREVRGQVGETQYF.

This clonotype was recorded a few times. This chain connects TRBV29-1 to TRBJ2-1; 7 nucleotides agree with TRBD1. This CDR3 comprises 14 residues. V gave up 8 bases and J gave up 5 bases; unmatched junction bases: 12. Germline V lookup: CDR1 SQVTM, CDR2 ANQGSEA. The CDR3 here is CSSFEGGSNNEQFF. CDR3 coding DNA: TGCAGCTCCTTCGAAGGGGGCTCGAACAATGAGCAGTTCTTC.

The chain recombines TRBV12-3 or TRBV12-4 with TRBJ1-5; TRBD1 agrees at 7 bases. The CDR3 contains 15 residues. V lost 5 bases, J lost 3 bases, and 7 bases stayed unmatched. The CDR3 sequence is CASSPTDRTNQPQHF. The CDR3 DNA is TGTGCCAGCAGTCCAACGGACAGGACCAATCAGCCCCAGCATTTT.

Here the CDR3 reads CASSLDGGSRAYEQYF. The CDR3 DNA follows: TGTGCCAGCAGCTTAGACGGCGGCAGTAGGGCCTACGAGCAGTACTTC. This chain links TRBV7-9 with TRBJ2-7; D gene ambiguous. V dropped 1 base and J dropped 2 bases, with 15 bases sitting between them. The CDR3 contains 16 residues. Germline CDR1 reads SEHNR; CDR2 reads FQNEAQ (reference sequence).

J is TRBJ2-5 and V is TRBV28, with TRBD2 identical over 14 bases. J lost 11 bases, V lost 5 bases, and 31 bases had no gene match. The CDR3 loop spans 22 amino acids. Germline CDR1 reads MDHEN; CDR2 reads SYDVKM. CDR3 sequence reads: CASSPSPGTSGRIPHSYNEQYF. DNA of the CDR3: TGTGCCAGCAGTCCATCGCCAGGGACTAGCGGGAGAATCCCCCACTCCTACAATGAGCAGTACTTC. The full variable domain, rest sourced from reference TRBV28 and TRBJ2-5, is DVKVTQSSRYLVKRTGEKVFLECVQDMDHENMFWYRQDPGLGLRLIYFSYDVKMKEKGDIPEGYSVSREKKERFSLILESASTNQTSMYLCASSPSPGTSGRIPHSYNEQYFGPGTRLLVL.

This clonotype was found once. CDR3 bases: TGTGCCAGCAGCTTCCGCAGGGGCTACACTGAAGCTTTCTTT. It translates to CASSFRRGYTEAFF. This chain uses TRBV7-2 with TRBJ1-1; the D gene is possibly TRBD1 (6 bases). Between the trimmed V and J ends, which lost 3 bases and 3 bases, there was a span of 11 bases. The CDR3 length is 14 residues. Germline loops: CDR1 SGHTA, CDR2 FQGNSA.